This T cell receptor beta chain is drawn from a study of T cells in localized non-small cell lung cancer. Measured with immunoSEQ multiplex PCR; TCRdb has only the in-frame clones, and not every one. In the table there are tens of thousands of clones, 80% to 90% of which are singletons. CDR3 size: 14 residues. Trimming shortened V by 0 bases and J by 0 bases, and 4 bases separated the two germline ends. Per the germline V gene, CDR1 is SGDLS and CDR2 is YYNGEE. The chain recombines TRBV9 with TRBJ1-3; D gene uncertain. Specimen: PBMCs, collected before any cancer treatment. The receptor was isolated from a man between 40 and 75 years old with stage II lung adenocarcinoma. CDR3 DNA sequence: TGTGCCAGCAGCGTAGGACTCTCTGGAAACACCATATATTTT. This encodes CASSVGLSGNTIYF.